The source of this T cell receptor beta chain is a study of cytomegalovirus exposure and HLA in healthy donors. Germline CDR1 WNHNN, CDR2 SYGVQD (reference sequence). J was trimmed by 6 bases and V by 2 bases; bases with no gene match: 3. The CDR3 is made up of 14 amino acids. This clone was seen only a few times. Its antigen is still unknown. Regarding the study as a whole: Presence/absence analyses rested on an assumption that sequencing depth was roughly uniform across donors.

In the PCR, 60 Vbeta and 13 Jbeta primers were used. Here immunoSEQ multiplex PCR was the method, and the copy in TCRdb shows in-frame clones only, minus some. Altogether about 100,000 clones are present, roughly 80% being singletons, with the ten largest covering roughly 13%. The receptor was derived from a male donor in good health and CMV-seropositive. The V gene is TRBV10-1, the J gene TRBJ2-2; TRBD1 agrees at 7 bases. The material sequenced was PBMCs. CDR3 nucleotides: TGCGCCAGCAGTGAGGGACAGGTCTCCGGGGAGCTGTTTTTT. Translated: CASSEGQVSGELFF.